This section outlines one T cell receptor beta chain sequence together with its context. The V end was cut by 0 bases, the J end by 11 bases, with 8 bases between. Germline assignment: CDR1 SGHKS and CDR2 YYEKEE (reference sequence). This CDR3 spans 11 amino acids. This record comes from a study of T cells in Graves' hyperthyroidism and ophthalmopathy. With a duration under 2 months, the hyperthyroidism was newly diagnosed in patients aged 18 to 65. RNA transcripts yielded amplified TCR beta CDR3 regions. A set of HTBI primers served as the primers for a first-round RT-PCR of the TCR CDR3. TCRdb passed the multiplex PCR reads through MiXCR, listing each CDR3 protein once. The sample records fewer than 350,000 distinct CDR3 sequences, 20% to 25% being singletons.

Sequencing used blood. The rearrangement joins TRBV5-5 to TRBJ1-1; no clear D. The receptor was isolated from a woman aged 50 to 60 with Graves' hyperthyroidism. CDR3 in amino acids: CASSLEPRAFF. In DNA form, the CDR3 reads TGTGCCAGCAGCTTGGAACCTCGGGCTTTCTTT.